The T cell receptor (beta chain) under discussion was sequenced for a study of blood T cell repertoires in COVID-19. Study at large: Donors in the United States, Italy and Spain gave samples during acute or convalescent COVID-19. From T cells, B-cell-depleted T cells, or PBMCs came the material, which was cDNA or gDNA.

CDR1 LNHDA and CDR2 SQIVND come from the germline V gene (reference sequence). The ends lost 3 bases at V and 3 bases at J; junction bases unmatched: 6. This CDR3 has 15 residues. In the original workflow: Amplifying reference gene primers gave estimates of nucleated cell counts. Here immunoSEQ multiplex PCR was the method, and the copy in TCRdb shows in-frame clones only, minus some. Clone size and the V and J calls come from that table; the DNA yielded D and trimming. In the table there are around 70,000 clones, roughly 74% of which are singletons. The receptor's source is a human donor in a cohort sampled during active COVID-19. This chain joins TRBV19 and TRBJ2-7; 9 bases map to TRBD1. The sample consisted of peripheral blood. CDR3: CASSMSDRGVYEQYF. The CDR3, as DNA: TGTGCCAGTAGTATGTCGGACAGGGGAGTCTACGAGCAGTACTTC. The full variable domain, its missing parts supplied by reference TRBV19 and TRBJ2-7, is DGGITQSPKYLFRKEGQNVTLSCEQNLNHDAMYWYRQDPGQGLRLIYYSQIVNDFQKGDIAEGYSVSREKKESFPLTVTSAQKNPTAFYLCASSMSDRGVYEQYFGPGTRLTVT.